This T cell receptor (beta chain) stems from a study of blood T cell repertoires in COVID-19. TCRdb keeps only in-frame clones here, not all; method: immunoSEQ multiplex PCR. The data show about 210,000 clones, with around 88% seen just once and around 8.7% held by the top ten. V shed 5 bases and J 5 bases; nucleotides not matched to a gene: 8. Per germline, CDR1 LNHNV and CDR2 YYDKDF (reference sequence). The CDR3 spans 15 residues. This clonotype originated in a woman between 50 and 59 years old with acute or convalescent COVID-19. The chain joins TRBV15 to TRBJ1-4; 7 bases are a match to TRBD1. The sample was peripheral blood. The CDR3 DNA is TGTGCCACCAGCCGCGGGTCAGGGGGGAATGAAAAACTGTTTTTT. Its protein product is CATSRGSGGNEKLFF.